Following are 31 T cell receptor beta chains from one sample sequenced in a study of blood T cell repertoires in COVID-19. Clones were read by immunoSEQ multiplex PCR, and TCRdb kept only the in-frame ones, dropping some. Among approximately 150,000 clones listed, 65% to 85% were seen once. Sequenced: peripheral blood. Receptor source: a man in his 70s with active or convalescent COVID-19.

This clone was counted only a few times. The rearrangement links TRBV7-8 to TRBJ2-7; 7 bases map to TRBD1. The CDR3 consists of 16 residues. Per the germline V gene, CDR1 is SGHVS and CDR2 is FQNEAQ. Germline trimming cut 0 bases from V and 12 bases from J; bases unmatched to any gene: 17. This CDR3 is CASSLASDRPAIGSYF. The CDR3 nucleotides are TGTGCCAGCAGCTTAGCGTCGGACAGGCCGGCAATTGGTTCGTACTTC. Combining the CDR3 with reference TRBV7-8 and TRBJ2-7 gives the whole variable domain GAGVSQSPRYKVAKRGQDVALRCDPISGHVSLFWYQQALGQGPEFLTYFQNEAQLDKSGLPSDRFFAERPEGSVSTLKIQRTQQEDSAVYLCASSLASDRPAIGSYFGPGTRLTVT.

The gene calls are TRBV29-1 and TRBJ1-5; no definite D call. CDR1 and CDR2 (germline): SQVTM, ANQGSEA. The CDR3 extends over 12 amino acids. V was cut by 4 bases and J by 6 bases, with 10 bases left in between. CDR3 bases: TGCAGCGTTGGAGAGCCGAGTCAGCCCCAGCATTTT. Amino acid sequence: CSVGEPSQPQHF.

This chain connects TRBV5-6 to TRBJ1-4; a weak D match, TRBD1 (5 bases). Germline V CDR1 and CDR2: SGHDT, YYEEEE. The CDR3 has 13 residues. Trimming took 4 bases from V and 6 from J, leaving 10 bases between them. The CDR3 loop reads CASSAGTDEKLFF. CDR3 coding DNA: TGTGCCAGCAGCGCGGGGACGGATGAAAAACTGTTTTTT.

This clone appeared a few times. Other DNA sequences in the sample encode the same CDR3. V gene TRBV5-1 combines with J gene TRBJ2-7; 7 nucleotides align to TRBD1. The germline CDR1 and CDR2 sequences are SGHRS and YFSETQ. The trim removed 0 bases at V and 2 bases at J, leaving 17 bases unmatched. This CDR3 is 19 amino acids long. The CDR3 here is CASSLVSLGTAFSAYEQYF. The DNA of the CDR3 is TGCGCCAGCAGCTTGGTTTCCCTCGGGACAGCGTTCTCGGCCTACGAGCAGTACTTC.

V gene TRBV7-2 combines with J gene TRBJ1-3, with D unclear. The V end lost 1 base, the J end lost 4 bases, and 20 bases lay between the germline ends. Germline CDR1 SGHTA, CDR2 FQGNSA. This CDR3 is built from 18 residues. This CDR3 is CASSLVGSPGSGGNTIYF. The CDR3 DNA follows: TGTGCCAGCAGCTTAGTGGGGTCGCCGGGATCGGGAGGAAACACCATATATTTT. The full variable domain, rest sourced from reference TRBV7-2 and TRBJ1-3, is GAGVSQSPSNKVTEKGKDVELRCDPISGHTALYWYRQSLGQGLEFLIYFQGNSAPDKSGLPSDRFSAERTGGSVSTLTIQRTQQEDSAVYLCASSLVGSPGSGGNTIYFGEGSWLTVV.

The chain joins TRBV19 to TRBJ2-7; D unclear. Germline assignment: CDR1 LNHDA and CDR2 SQIVND (reference sequence). This CDR3 is built from 16 residues. V shed 4 bases and J shed 2 bases, with 18 bases lying between them. The DNA for the CDR3 is TGTGCCAGTAGTACCTCCTACCGAGAGCTCCCCTACGAGCAGTACTTC. Translating gives CASSTSYRELPYEQYF.

This clone was seen a single time. This chain uses TRBV29-1 with TRBJ1-1, with D tentatively TRBD1 (5 bases). Germline V lookup: CDR1 SQVTM, CDR2 ANQGSEA. V lost 4 bases and J lost 0, with 9 bases in between. The CDR3 has 13 amino acids. The chain's CDR3 is CSVARDLNTEAFF. Written as DNA, the CDR3 is TGCAGCGTTGCCCGGGACTTGAACACTGAAGCTTTCTTT.

The chain couples TRBV4-3 to TRBJ1-3, with D possibly TRBD1 on 5 matching bases. Germline V CDR1 and CDR2: LGHNA, YSLEER. The CDR3 runs to 15 residues. V was clipped by 4 bases and J by 0 bases, with 10 bases between them. In DNA form, the CDR3 reads TGCGCCAGCAGCCGGGGGGGTACCTCTGGAAACACCATATATTTT. Residues: CASSRGGTSGNTIYF.

The chain combines TRBV29-1 with TRBJ2-2; D is undetermined. This CDR3 has 14 residues. Trimming took off 1 base at V and 2 bases at J, with 8 bases between the two ends. Germline V gene sequence: CDR1 SQVTM, CDR2 ANQGSEA. The chain's CDR3 is CSVEVQTNTGELFF. The CDR3 bases are TGCAGCGTTGAAGTGCAGACTAACACCGGGGAGCTGTTTTTT.

V is TRBV7-2 and J is TRBJ2-2, with D possibly matching TRBD1 (5 bases). Per the germline V gene, CDR1 is SGHTA and CDR2 is FQGNSA. V was cut by 1 base and J by 3 bases, with 15 bases left in between. This CDR3 has 17 residues. The CDR3 is CASSLGRPTGYTGELFF. The CDR3 DNA is TGTGCCAGCAGCTTAGGAAGGCCAACAGGTTACACCGGGGAGCTGTTTTTT. Supplemented by reference TRBV7-2 and TRBJ2-2, the full variable domain reads GAGVSQSPSNKVTEKGKDVELRCDPISGHTALYWYRQSLGQGLEFLIYFQGNSAPDKSGLPSDRFSAERTGGSVSTLTIQRTQQEDSAVYLCASSLGRPTGYTGELFFGEGSRLTVL.

This clone appeared once. The chain has TRBV3-1 (or the pseudogene TRBV3-2) and TRBJ2-2, with D uncertain. The length of the CDR3 is 20 residues. The V end lost 4 bases, the J end lost 1 base, and 25 bases lay between the germline ends. Germline V CDR1 and CDR2: LGHDT, YNNKEL (reference sequence). CDR3 protein: CASSRGTNAIDLENTGELFF. In DNA form, the CDR3 reads TGTGCCAGCAGCCGCGGAACTAACGCTATCGATTTAGAGAACACCGGGGAGCTGTTTTTT.

The J gene is TRBJ1-5, the V gene TRBV6-2 or TRBV6-3; 9 bases align to TRBD1. CDR1 is MNHEY and CDR2 is SVGEGT in the germline V gene. The CDR3 has 14 amino acids. V lost 5 bases, J lost 6 bases, and 5 bases stayed unmatched. The CDR3: CASSAQGAGQPQHF. The CDR3 DNA is TGTGCCAGCAGTGCACAGGGGGCCGGTCAGCCCCAGCATTTT.

V gene TRBV19 combines with J gene TRBJ2-1, with D possibly TRBD1 on 6 matching bases. The CDR3 has 16 residues. V lost 5 bases and J 5 bases, leaving 19 bases between the germline ends. Germline V CDR1 and CDR2: LNHDA, SQIVND (reference sequence). The DNA of the CDR3 is TGTGCCAGTAGTCCCCCGAGAGGGACACATAACAATGAGCAGTTCTTC. This codes for CASSPPRGTHNNEQFF.

The rearrangement links TRBV24-1 to TRBJ1-5, with TRBD1 matching 7 bases. Germline lookup yields CDR1 KGHDR and CDR2 SFDVKD. The CDR3 sequence is 15 residues long. V shed 3 bases, J shed 5 bases, and the junction held 6 bases outside the gene matches. As DNA, the CDR3 is TGTGCCACCAGTGATCCTCAGGGGGGAGATCAGCCCCAGCATTTT. The encoded protein is CATSDPQGGDQPQHF.

V usage is TRBV11-2 and J usage is TRBJ2-4; 7 bases map to TRBD1. CDR1 SGHAT and CDR2 FQNNGV come from the germline V gene. With 6 bases clipped from V and 4 bases from J, the junction kept 0 bases outside the gene matches. CDR3 size: 12 residues. CDR3: CASRGQKNIQYF. The CDR3, as DNA: TGTGCCAGCAGGGGACAGAAAAACATTCAGTACTTC. The full variable domain, in which reference TRBV11-2 and TRBJ2-4 provide the parts outside the CDR3, is EAGVAQSPRYKIIEKRQSVAFWCNPISGHATLYWYQQILGQGPKLLIQFQNNGVVDDSQLPKDRFSAERLKGVDSTLKIQPAKLEDSAVYLCASRGQKNIQYFGAGTRLSVL.

The CDR3 sequence is CASSLSRGIQETQYF. DNA for the CDR3: TGTGCCAGCAGCTTGTCTAGGGGTATCCAAGAGACCCAGTACTTC. The genes are TRBV5-8 and TRBJ2-5; weak D call: TRBD1 (5 bases). This CDR3 has 15 amino acids. Germline assignment: CDR1 SGHTS and CDR2 YDEGEE. V lost 1 base, J lost 1 base, and 11 bases lay in between.

The rearrangement joins TRBV24-1 to TRBJ1-5; 7 bases are a match to TRBD1. The ends lost 3 bases at V and 2 bases at J; junction bases unmatched: 0. The CDR3 contains 14 residues. The V gene's germline CDR1 is KGHDR and CDR2 SFDVKD. The CDR3 bases are TGTGCCACCAGTGATACAGGGGGCAATCAGCCCCAGCATTTT. Protein product: CATSDTGGNQPQHF.

This chain links TRBV4-1 with TRBJ2-1; 11 bases fit TRBD2. From germline, CDR1 is MGHRA and CDR2 YSYEKL. Trimming at V came to 3 bases and at J to 7 bases, leaving 11 bases not matched to a gene. The CDR3 covers 17 residues. CDR3 in amino acids: CASSQRNSGGAFNEQFF. In nucleotides, the CDR3 is TGCGCCAGCAGCCAGAGAAATAGCGGGGGGGCCTTTAATGAGCAGTTCTTC.

The chain uses TRBV9 and TRBJ2-7; TRBD2 matches 8 bases. This CDR3 has 15 residues. CDR1 is SGDLS, CDR2 YYNGEE, per germline. Losses at the gene ends were 0 bases for V and 3 bases for J; bases not matched to a gene: 5. As DNA, the CDR3 is TGTGCCAGCAGCGTAGATGAGCGGGGGATCTACGAGCAGTACTTC. Its translation is CASSVDERGIYEQYF.

The chain employs TRBV7-3 and TRBJ1-1; D might be TRBD1 (6 bases). The CDR3 covers 14 residues. From germline, CDR1 is SGHTA and CDR2 FQGTGA. V dropped 5 bases and J dropped 1 base, with 11 bases sitting between them. The CDR3 region has the DNA TGTGCCAGCAGCGCTCAGGGGCCGAACACTGAAGCTTTCTTT. Translating it yields CASSAQGPNTEAFF.

The V gene is TRBV19, the J gene TRBJ2-3; 12 bases align to TRBD2. This CDR3 is 17 amino acids long. Trimming cost V 4 bases and J 3 bases; bases outside gene matches: 8. The germline gives CDR1 LNHDA, CDR2 SQIVND (reference sequence). CDR3 residues: CASSTPTSGRLTDTQYF. CDR3 coding DNA: TGTGCCAGTAGTACCCCGACTAGCGGGAGACTGACAGATACGCAGTATTTT.

This clone was seen a handful of times. This chain connects TRBV19 to TRBJ2-2; 11 nucleotides agree with TRBD1. This CDR3 has 17 amino acids. Germline trimming cut 3 bases from V and 8 bases from J; bases unmatched to any gene: 11. CDR1 and CDR2 from the germline V gene are LNHDA and SQIVND (reference sequence). The CDR3 bases are TGTGCCAGTAGTATGCCGGGACAGGGGGAAGTGTATGGGGAGCTGTTTTTT. Amino acid sequence: CASSMPGQGEVYGELFF. The whole variable domain, filled in from reference TRBV19 and TRBJ2-2, reads DGGITQSPKYLFRKEGQNVTLSCEQNLNHDAMYWYRQDPGQGLRLIYYSQIVNDFQKGDIAEGYSVSREKKESFPLTVTSAQKNPTAFYLCASSMPGQGEVYGELFFGEGSRLTVL.

The chain has TRBV7-6 and TRBJ2-1, with a tentative D call TRBD1 (6 bases). V lost 0 bases and J 0 bases, leaving 9 bases between the germline ends. Germline CDR1 reads SGHVS; CDR2 reads FNYEAQ. This CDR3 contains 16 residues. The CDR3 DNA is TGTGCCAGCAGCTTAGCCGACAGGTACTCCTACAATGAGCAGTTCTTC. Encoded protein: CASSLADRYSYNEQFF. Complete variable domain (other parts from reference TRBV7-6 and TRBJ2-1): GAGVSQSPRYKVTKRGQDVALRCDPISGHVSLYWYRQALGQGPEFLTYFNYEAQQDKSGLPNDRFSAERPEGSISTLTIQRTEQRDSAMYRCASSLADRYSYNEQFFGPGTRLTVL.

The chain combines TRBV11-2 with TRBJ2-1, with 8 bases lining up with TRBD1. In germline, CDR1 is SGHAT, CDR2 FQNNGV. The CDR3 has 15 amino acids. The ends lost 6 bases at V and 7 bases at J; junction bases unmatched: 11. CDR3 amino acids: CASRQQGVDFNEQFF. DNA of the CDR3: TGTGCCAGCAGACAACAGGGGGTTGATTTTAATGAGCAGTTCTTC.

The V gene is TRBV28, the J gene TRBJ1-5, with TRBD1 matching over 9 bases. The V gene's germline CDR1 is MDHEN and CDR2 SYDVKM. The length of the CDR3 is 15 residues. V lost 5 bases, J lost 4 bases, and 6 bases stayed unmatched. The CDR3 spells CASSATGGRNQPQHF. CDR3 in DNA: TGTGCCAGCAGTGCGACAGGGGGGCGGAATCAGCCCCAGCATTTT.

This clone was seen a handful of times. The rearrangement uses TRBV4-3 and TRBJ1-1; no reliable D call. This CDR3 contains 15 residues. Between the trimmed V and J ends, which lost 0 bases and 1 base, there was a span of 9 bases. The germline gives CDR1 LGHNA, CDR2 YSLEER. The CDR3 loop reads CASSQDWLKNTEAFF. In DNA, the CDR3 is TGCGCCAGCAGCCAAGATTGGCTGAAGAACACTGAAGCTTTCTTT.

V usage is TRBV19 and J usage is TRBJ2-3; maybe TRBD2 (6 bases). Trimming stripped 9 bases from V and 1 base from J, with 17 bases between. The CDR3 sequence is 15 residues long. Looked up from germline, CDR1 is LNHDA and CDR2 is SQIVND (reference sequence). The CDR3 here is CASHRETGGTDTQYF. The CDR3, as DNA: TGTGCCAGCCATAGAGAGACGGGGGGCACAGATACGCAGTATTTT.

The chain recombines TRBV19 with TRBJ1-2; D not certain. CDR3 length: 15 residues. V was clipped by 5 bases and J by 0 bases, with 13 bases between them. CDR1 LNHDA and CDR2 SQIVND come from the germline V gene (reference sequence). Written as DNA, the CDR3 is TGTGCCAGTAGTCTCCCGACAAGAGCTAACTATGGCTACACCTTC. Amino acid sequence: CASSLPTRANYGYTF.

The chain combines TRBV7-2 with TRBJ2-3; D ambiguous. The V gene lost 1 base and the J gene lost 0 bases, with 11 bases spanning the gap. This CDR3 is built from 16 residues. Germline V gene sequence: CDR1 SGHTA, CDR2 FQGNSA. Here the CDR3 reads CASSLGVSSSTDTQYF. The DNA of the CDR3 is TGTGCCAGCAGCTTAGGCGTCTCGTCTAGCACAGATACGCAGTATTTT. Together with reference TRBV7-2 and TRBJ2-3, the CDR3 gives the full variable domain: GAGVSQSPSNKVTEKGKDVELRCDPISGHTALYWYRQSLGQGLEFLIYFQGNSAPDKSGLPSDRFSAERTGGSVSTLTIQRTQQEDSAVYLCASSLGVSSSTDTQYFGPGTRLTVL.

This chain links TRBV18 with TRBJ1-2; 9 bases line up with TRBD1. The germline V gene has CDR1 KGHSH and CDR2 LQKENI. The V gene end was trimmed by 3 bases and the J gene end by 4 bases; junction bases not matched to a gene: 9. This CDR3 is 16 amino acids long. The CDR3 here is CASSPSGQGRGYGYTF. The CDR3 coding sequence is TGTGCCAGCTCACCCTCTGGACAGGGGAGAGGCTATGGCTACACCTTC.

The rearrangement uses TRBV6-6 and TRBJ2-2; 8 positions match TRBD1. The CDR3 length is 18 residues. In germline, CDR1 is MNHNY, CDR2 SVGAGI (reference sequence). V gave up 5 bases and J gave up 2 bases; unmatched junction bases: 13. As DNA, the CDR3 is TGTGCCAGCAGTCCCCCCCCCGGGACAGGACTTAACACCGGGGAGCTGTTTTTT. It codes for CASSPPPGTGLNTGELFF.